These T cell receptor beta chains were read from a single sample in a study of T cells after yellow fever vaccination. TCRdb reprocessed the 5' RACE reads via MiXCR and lists one record per CDR3 protein. The repertoire holds some 320,000 distinct CDR3 sequences, with over 4% as singletons. Material: PBMCs, obtained 5 days after the yellow fever booster vaccination. The receptor set was obtained from a man aged 18 to 30 who received the YFV17D yellow fever vaccine. CDR3s include the opening cysteine and the closing phenylalanine or tryptophan. D genes are given only for firm matches. Clone size is shown for a subset of rows, as once, few, many or a class of expanded clone.

D gene	V gene	clone size	J gene	CDR3 protein	CDR3 DNA
.	TRBV5-4	few	TRBJ2-3	CASSLDPGVITDTQYF	TGTGCCAGCAGCTTGGACCCGGGGGTGATCACAGATACGCAGTATTTT
TRBD1	TRBV9	.	TRBJ2-3	CASSIQGAITDTQYF	TGTGCCAGCAGCATACAGGGGGCGATCACAGATACGCAGTATTTT
.	TRBV24-1	.	TRBJ2-5	CATSDPASANQETQYF	TGTGCCACCAGTGACCCCGCCTCTGCGAACCAAGAGACCCAGTACTTC
.	TRBV10-3	.	TRBJ2-3	CAISESGAASSTDTQYF	TGTGCCATCAGTGAGTCGGGGGCAGCTTCTAGCACAGATACGCAGTATTTT
.	TRBV7-9	many	TRBJ2-1	CASSLLPRTAEQFF	TGTGCCAGCAGCTTACTCCCCCGAACGGCTGAGCAGTTCTTC
TRBD1	TRBV7-2	few	TRBJ1-2	CASSFSGTETNYGYTF	TGTGCCAGCAGCTTTTCTGGGACAGAGACTAACTATGGCTACACCTTC
TRBD2	TRBV7-8	.	TRBJ2-1	CASSLLLAGGHEQFF	TGTGCCAGCAGCTTATTGCTAGCGGGGGGGCATGAGCAGTTCTTC
TRBD1	TRBV11-2	.	TRBJ2-2	CASSSTGGRNTGELFF	TGTGCCAGCAGCTCGACAGGGGGAAGGAACACCGGGGAGCTGTTTTTT
TRBD1	TRBV20-1	.	TRBJ2-2	CSASEGANTGELFF	TGCAGTGCTAGTGAGGGGGCCAACACCGGGGAGCTGTTTTTT
TRBD2	TRBV24-1	few	TRBJ2-5	CATQGAGGTQETQYF	TGTGCCACTCAAGGGGCGGGGGGAACCCAAGAGACCCAGTACTTC
TRBD1	TRBV12-3/TRBV12-4	few	TRBJ1-1	CASTWGQGAEAFF	TGTGCCAGCACCTGGGGACAGGGAGCTGAAGCTTTCTTT
.	TRBV7-9	few	TRBJ1-6	CASSLTGNLHF	TGTGCCAGCAGCTTGACAGGCAACCTCCACTTT
TRBD1	TRBV4-2	.	TRBJ1-1	CASSQGAGGLGTEAFF	TGTGCCAGCAGCCAAGGGGCAGGGGGCCTTGGCACTGAAGCTTTCTTT
TRBD2	TRBV25-1	.	TRBJ2-1	CASTRAGPKFF	TGTGCCAGCACTCGAGCGGGGCCGAAGTTCTTC
.	TRBV20-1	few	TRBJ2-5	CSALGWAGYQETQYF	TGCAGTGCCCTCGGTTGGGCGGGGTACCAAGAGACCCAGTACTTC
.	TRBV19	.	TRBJ2-1	CASSKTIRSEQFF	TGTGCCAGTAGTAAGACTATAAGGAGTGAGCAGTTCTTC
.	TRBV7-2	.	TRBJ1-5	CASSLEAVTQPQHF	TGTGCCAGCAGCTTAGAGGCTGTTACCCAGCCCCAGCATTTT
.	TRBV4-2	.	TRBJ2-1	CASSQDAGKVDEQLF	TGTGCCAGCAGCCAAGACGCGGGGAAGGTCGATGAGCAGTTATTC
.	TRBV5-1	many	TRBJ1-1	CASRLGGENTEAFF	TGCGCCAGCAGGCTTGGTGGGGAGAACACTGAAGCTTTCTTT
.	TRBV21-1	few	TRBJ1-5	CASSKRLVGGRDSNQPQHF	TGTGCCAGCAGCAAAAGGCTTGTGGGGGGCCGGGATAGCAATCAGCCCCAGCATTTT
.	TRBV5-1	many	TRBJ1-2	CASSPGRIYGYTF	TGCGCCAGCAGCCCGGGACGGATCTATGGCTACACCTTC
TRBD2	TRBV5-1	many	TRBJ2-5	CASGGMGLAGETQYF	TGCGCCAGCGGGGGGATGGGACTAGCAGGCGAGACCCAGTACTTC
.	TRBV5-6	few	TRBJ2-7	CASSSSGSTYEQYF	TGTGCCAGCAGCTCAAGTGGTTCTACCTACGAGCAGTACTTC
.	TRBV6-5	.	TRBJ2-7	CASSLSPLGEQYF	TGTGCCAGCAGTTTGTCCCCCTTGGGGGAGCAGTACTTC
.	TRBV15	few	TRBJ2-5	CATSRDLGQETQYF	TGTGCCACCAGCAGAGATTTGGGGCAAGAGACCCAGTACTTC
.	TRBV4-1	many	TRBJ2-5	CASSQDVRQREETQYF	TGCGCCAGCAGCCAAGACGTTCGGCAAAGGGAAGAGACCCAGTACTTC
.	TRBV24-1	many	TRBJ1-1	CATSDTRRENTEAFF	TGTGCCACCAGTGACACCCGACGGGAGAACACTGAAGCTTTCTTT
.	TRBV20-1	few	TRBJ2-7	CSVRRGIDYEQYF	TGCAGTGTTAGACGGGGGATTGACTACGAGCAGTACTTC
TRBD1	TRBV4-3	many	TRBJ2-1	CASSQAGQENNEQFF	TGCGCCAGCAGCCAAGCGGGACAGGAGAACAATGAGCAGTTCTTC
.	TRBV18	.	TRBJ1-1	CASSPPNSGTEAFF	TGTGCCAGCTCACCACCGAATTCGGGCACTGAAGCTTTCTTT
.	TRBV6-4	.	TRBJ1-1	CASSAEGVATEAFF	TGTGCCAGCAGTGCCGAGGGGGTTGCCACTGAAGCTTTCTTT
.	TRBV7-2	few	TRBJ1-6	CASSLVGRHRSYNSPLHF	TGTGCCAGCAGCTTAGTTGGTAGGCATCGCTCCTATAATTCACCCCTCCACTTT
TRBD1	TRBV27	.	TRBJ2-2	CASSTRDSGTNTGELFF	TGTGCCAGCAGTACGAGGGACAGCGGAACTAACACCGGGGAGCTGTTTTTT
.	TRBV5-5	few	TRBJ1-2	CASSWAGDGYGYTF	TGTGCCAGCAGCTGGGCAGGGGATGGGTATGGCTACACCTTC
.	TRBV5-1	few	TRBJ1-6	CASSASAGDSPLHF	TGCGCCAGCAGCGCCAGTGCCGGGGATTCACCCCTCCACTTT
.	TRBV20-1	few	TRBJ1-1	CSARNREAFF	TGCAGTGCTAGAAATCGTGAAGCTTTCTTT
.	TRBV20-1	few	TRBJ2-5	CSARDLRRQETQYF	TGCAGTGCTAGAGATTTGCGACGGCAAGAGACCCAGTACTTC
TRBD1	TRBV20-1	.	TRBJ2-5	CSADDRGETQYF	TGCAGTGCTGATGACAGGGGTGAGACCCAGTACTTC
.	TRBV5-1	few	TRBJ2-7	CASSLGGTEQYF	TGCGCCAGCAGCTTGGGGGGGACCGAGCAGTACTTC
.	TRBV5-1	few	TRBJ2-5	CASSGGTSYTGETQYF	TGCGCCAGCAGCGGGGGGACGTCGTATACGGGGGAGACCCAGTACTTC
.	TRBV24-1	.	TRBJ1-5	CATSAAGTGQPQHF	TGTGCCACCAGTGCAGCCGGGACCGGCCAGCCCCAGCATTTT
.	TRBV9	.	TRBJ2-3	CASGTGNTQYF	TGTGCCAGCGGCACGGGGAATACGCAGTATTTT
.	TRBV29-1	many	TRBJ1-2	CSGAADYGYTF	TGCAGCGGGGCGGCGGACTATGGCTACACCTTC
TRBD1	TRBV15	many	TRBJ1-5	CATSKGARSGPNQPQHF	TGTGCCACCAGCAAGGGGGCCCGGTCAGGGCCCAATCAGCCCCAGCATTTT
.	TRBV2	few	TRBJ2-3	CASSKEDTQYF	TGTGCCAGCAGTAAGGAAGATACGCAGTATTTT
TRBD1	TRBV5-1	.	TRBJ1-1	CASSLKGQGEVNTEAFF	TGCGCCAGCAGCTTGAAGGGACAGGGAGAGGTAAACACTGAAGCTTTCTTT
TRBD1	TRBV29-1	.	TRBJ1-1	CSVEVDRVNTEAFF	TGCAGCGTTGAAGTGGACAGGGTGAACACTGAAGCTTTCTTT
TRBD1	TRBV19	few	TRBJ2-3	CASSMDRASTDTQYF	TGTGCCAGTAGTATGGACAGGGCGAGCACAGATACGCAGTATTTT
.	TRBV3-1	.	TRBJ2-3	CASSPSGSDTQYF	TGTGCCAGCAGTCCCTCGGGTTCAGATACGCAGTATTTT
TRBD2	TRBV7-2	.	TRBJ2-3	CASSLVFSGGADTQYF	TGTGCCAGCAGCTTAGTATTTAGCGGGGGAGCAGATACGCAGTATTTT
TRBD1	TRBV6-6	.	TRBJ1-1	CASSRRQGPGGTEAFF	TGTGCCAGCAGTAGGCGACAGGGTCCGGGCGGCACTGAAGCTTTCTTT
.	TRBV11-2	.	TRBJ2-2	CASSFPRRQPRDTGELFF	TGTGCCAGCAGCTTCCCTCGGAGGCAGCCGCGGGACACCGGGGAGCTGTTTTTT
.	TRBV10-2	many	TRBJ1-1	CASSDAPPKDTEAFF	TGCGCCAGCAGTGATGCCCCGCCCAAAGACACTGAAGCTTTCTTT
.	TRBV30	few	TRBJ1-5	CAWSPGLNSNQPQHF	TGTGCCTGGAGCCCGGGACTGAATAGCAATCAGCCCCAGCATTTT
TRBD1	TRBV7-6	.	TRBJ2-2	CASSLMGTANTGELFF	TGTGCCAGCAGCTTAATGGGGACAGCGAACACCGGGGAGCTGTTTTTT
.	TRBV6-2/TRBV6-3	many	TRBJ1-5	CASSYPTALSHF	TGTGCCAGCAGTTACCCGACGGCCTTATCCCATTTT
.	TRBV13	many	TRBJ2-3	CASSSRIAGDTQYF	TGTGCCAGCAGCTCCCGAATCGCGGGGGATACGCAGTATTTT
.	TRBV19	.	TRBJ2-7	CASSILTSGGNFEQYF	TGTGCCAGTAGTATCCTTACGTCGGGGGGCAACTTCGAGCAGTACTTC
.	TRBV5-1	.	TRBJ1-2	CASSLAASGDGYTF	TGCGCCAGCAGCTTGGCCGCCTCAGGGGATGGCTACACCTTC